The 28 T cell receptor beta chains below were found in one sample sequenced in a study of cytomegalovirus exposure and HLA in healthy donors. Researchers ran the PCR with 60 Vbeta and 13 Jbeta primers. The assay was immunoSEQ multiplex PCR, and TCRdb's table has in-frame clones only and misses some. This repertoire shows 150,000 to 200,000 clones, 70% to 80% found once; its top ten account for 1.4%. Sequencing was carried out using PBMCs. These receptors all stem from a woman in her twenties or thirties in good health and CMV-seropositive.

The CDR3 here is CARCQGNTEAFF. The CDR3 DNA reads as TGTGCCAGGTGCCAGGGCAACACTGAAGCTTTCTTT. This chain joins TRBV6-1 and TRBJ1-1; possible D gene TRBD1, 5 bases. Looked up from germline, CDR1 is MNHNS and CDR2 is SASEGT. The CDR3 has 12 residues. Trimming cost V 9 bases and J 2 bases, with 10 bases left between them.

J is TRBJ2-1 and V is TRBV2, with 9 bases fitting TRBD1. The CDR3 has 15 residues. V gave up 6 bases and J gave up 5 bases; unmatched junction bases: 8. The germline V gene has CDR1 SNHLY and CDR2 FYNNEI. In DNA, the CDR3 is TGTGCCAGCAGGGACAGGGGAGCCGAAAACAATGAGCAGTTCTTC. Its translation is CASRDRGAENNEQFF.

This clone appeared a single time. The rearrangement uses TRBV6-5 and TRBJ1-3, with 7 bases identical to TRBD1. The V gene's germline CDR1 is MNHEY and CDR2 SVGAGI. The CDR3 extends over 15 amino acids. V lost 5 bases and J lost 2; bases outside the gene matches: 6. CDR3 in amino acids: CASSLDRVAGNTIYF. The CDR3 DNA reads as TGTGCCAGCAGTCTTGACAGGGTGGCTGGAAACACCATATATTTT.

The J gene is TRBJ1-1, the V gene TRBV4-2; possible D gene TRBD1, 5 bases. Between the trimmed V and J ends, which lost 0 bases and 0 bases, there was a span of 8 bases. The CDR3 is made up of 15 amino acids. Germline V lookup: CDR1 LGHNA, CDR2 YNFKEQ. In DNA, the CDR3 is TGTGCCAGCAGCCAAGACCCAGGGATGAACACTGAAGCTTTCTTT. Protein sequence: CASSQDPGMNTEAFF.

V gene TRBV5-6 combines with J gene TRBJ1-1; 9 bases agree with TRBD1. This CDR3 has 17 amino acids. The V segment lost 0 bases and the J segment 4 bases; nucleotides outside the gene matches: 10. Germline CDR1 and CDR2: SGHDT and YYEEEE. The CDR3 bases are TGTGCCAGCAGCTTGGTAGCCCTGCTGGGACAGGGCACTGAAGCTTTCTTT. Its protein is CASSLVALLGQGTEAFF.

The chain employs TRBV7-9 and TRBJ2-2; 7 nucleotides align to TRBD2. CDR1 and CDR2 (germline): SEHNR, FQNEAQ (reference sequence). CDR3 length equals 12 residues. CDR3 DNA sequence: TGTGTGCGCGGGAGTGATACCGGGGAGCTGTTTTTT. Translation: CVRGSDTGELFF.

In regard to this clone: Relative to the germline gene, one junction end is altered; a read error may explain this. The J gene is TRBJ1-1, the V gene TRBV10-2; 7 bases match TRBD1. The CDR3 totals 13 residues. Germline V gives CDR1 WSHSY, CDR2 SAAADI. For the CDR3, the DNA is TGCGTCAGCAGCCGTGGACAGGTCACTGAAGCTTTCTTT. Amino acid sequence: CVSSRGQVTEAFF.

The chain couples TRBV12-5 to TRBJ1-4, with D possibly matching TRBD1 (6 bases). Germline assignment: CDR1 LGHNT and CDR2 FRNRAP. CDR3 length equals 15 residues. Trimming took off 5 bases at V and 7 bases at J, with 17 bases between the two ends. CDR3 in DNA: TGTGCTAGTGGTATAGAAGGGGGGGTGGGTGAAAAACTGTTTTTT. This encodes CASGIEGGVGEKLFF.

The chain carries TRBV30 and TRBJ1-5, with D tentatively TRBD1 (5 bases). The V gene's germline CDR1 is GTSNPN and CDR2 SVGIG (reference sequence). This CDR3 spans 15 amino acids. The V end lost 0 bases, the J end lost 7 bases, and 16 bases lay between the germline ends. CDR3 DNA sequence: TGTGCCTGGAGTGTACCTGCTGGGGGGAGGCAGCCCCAGCATTTT. It codes for CAWSVPAGGRQPQHF.

The CDR3 is CASSAVYGYTF. CDR3 nucleotide sequence: TGTGCCAGCAGTGCGGTCTATGGCTACACCTTC. The gene calls are TRBV6-1 and TRBJ1-2; D uncertain. Germline V gene sequence: CDR1 MNHNS, CDR2 SASEGT. This CDR3 contains 11 residues. V shed 4 bases and J shed 4 bases, with 4 bases lying between them.

The table lists this clone with a count of one. The V call is TRBV27, the J call TRBJ2-1; 10 nucleotides align to TRBD2. From germline, CDR1 is MNHEY and CDR2 SMNVEV (reference sequence). The J segment lost 7 bases and the V segment lost 6 bases, leaving 6 bases of the junction unmatched. This CDR3 region has 14 residues. The CDR3 DNA follows: TGTGCCAGCAGGCCCCAGCGGGAGGGGAATGAGCAGTTCTTC. Its protein product is CASRPQREGNEQFF.

This clone was observed a handful of times. The chain recombines TRBV5-6 with TRBJ1-1, with TRBD1 matching 7 bases. J lost 8 bases, V lost 0 bases, and 1 base had no gene match. From germline, CDR1 is SGHDT and CDR2 YYEEEE. The CDR3 is 12 amino acids. The CDR3, as DNA: TGTGCCAGCAGCTTGGGGGGACAGGAAGCTTTCTTT. It codes for CASSLGGQEAFF.

This clone was counted a single time. This rearrangement joins TRBV28 to TRBJ2-7; 13 bases fit TRBD2. The CDR3 runs 17 residues. J lost 0 bases, V lost 6 bases, and 8 bases had no gene match. Germline V CDR1 and CDR2: MDHEN, SYDVKM. This CDR3 is CASRTTGLAGFSYEQYF. The CDR3, as DNA: TGTGCCAGCAGAACAACGGGACTAGCGGGGTTCTCCTACGAGCAGTACTTC.

This clone was recorded a few times. The chain joins TRBV5-5 to TRBJ1-1; D is unresolved. CDR1 is SGHKS and CDR2 is YYEKEE in the germline V gene (reference sequence). Trimming cost V 1 base and J 0 bases, with 7 bases left between them. The CDR3 loop spans 14 amino acids. CDR3 in amino acids: CASSLQRVNTEAFF. CDR3 nucleotide sequence: TGTGCCAGCAGCTTGCAGCGGGTGAACACTGAAGCTTTCTTT.

This clone has just one count. V gene TRBV11-3 combines with J gene TRBJ2-2; a possible D gene is TRBD2 (5 bases). The CDR3 loop spans 14 amino acids. The V gene's germline CDR1 is SGHNT and CDR2 YENEEA. Trimming shortened V by 1 base and J by 4 bases, and 7 bases separated the two germline ends. CDR3 sequence reads: CASSLAGFTGELFF. CDR3 nucleotides: TGTGCCAGCAGCTTAGCGGGATTCACCGGGGAGCTGTTTTTT.

This chain joins TRBV10-3 and TRBJ2-7; 9 nucleotides agree with TRBD2. Trimming took 4 bases from V and 4 from J; bases not matched to a gene: 8. CDR3 size: 15 residues. Germline V gives CDR1 ENHRY, CDR2 SYGVKD. CDR3 sequence (DNA): TGTGCCATCAGTGGTTCCGGGACTAGCTCATACGAGCAGTACTTC. Encoded protein: CAISGSGTSSYEQYF.

The V call is TRBV7-9, the J call TRBJ2-4; maybe TRBD2 (6 bases). The germline gives CDR1 SEHNR, CDR2 FQNEAQ (reference sequence). Trimming left V 5 bases short and J 6 bases short, with 14 bases between. The CDR3 sequence is 14 residues long. The CDR3 DNA is TGTGCCAGCAGCCGGGACTCCACGGGAAACATTCAGTACTTC. Translation: CASSRDSTGNIQYF. Supplemented by reference TRBV7-9 and TRBJ2-4, the full variable domain reads DTGVSQNPRHKITKRGQNVTFRCDPISEHNRLYWYRQTLGQGPEFLTYFQNEAQLEKSRLLSDRFSAERPKGSFSTLEIQRTEQGDSAMYLCASSRDSTGNIQYFGAGTRLSVL.

As for this clone: A junction end diverges from the germline sequence, so it may reflect a read error. The rearrangement links TRBV9 to TRBJ2-2, with 7 nucleotides matching TRBD1. The germline V gene has CDR1 SGDLS and CDR2 YYNGEE. This CDR3 comprises 16 residues. The CDR3 bases are TGTGCCAGAAGCGTAGTAGTGACAGGGCACACCGGGGAGCTGTTTTTT. Its translation is CARSVVVTGHTGELFF. Filled out from reference TRBV9 and TRBJ2-2, the complete variable domain reads DSGVTQTPKHLITATGQRVTLRCSPRSGDLSVYWYQQSLDQGLQFLIQYYNGEERAKGNILERFSAQQFPDLHSELNLSSLELGDSALYFCARSVVVTGHTGELFFGEGSRLTVL.

This clone was counted between two and nine times. This chain links TRBV2 with TRBJ2-2; 9 bases align to TRBD2. CDR3 length: 14 residues. The trim removed 8 bases at V and 6 bases at J, leaving 7 bases unmatched. Germline V gene data show CDR1 as SNHLY and CDR2 as FYNNEI. The CDR3: CASSRLAGAGELFF. The CDR3 bases are TGTGCCAGCTCGAGGTTAGCGGGGGCCGGGGAGCTGTTTTTT.

The chain couples TRBV16 to TRBJ1-2, with 8 bases identical to TRBD1. Germline V CDR1 and CDR2: KGHSY, FQNENV. The V segment lost 4 bases and the J segment 6 bases; nucleotides outside the gene matches: 10. CDR3 size: 15 residues. The CDR3 sequence: CASSLRGGQANGYTF. The CDR3 coding sequence is TGTGCCAGCAGCCTAAGGGGGGGACAGGCGAATGGCTACACCTTC.

V and J are TRBV27 and TRBJ2-5; 10 nucleotides line up with TRBD2. V lost 3 bases and J lost 4; bases outside the gene matches: 2. The germline CDR1 and CDR2 sequences are MNHEY and SMNVEV (reference sequence). This CDR3 is 14 amino acids long. The CDR3 nucleotides are TGTGCCAGCAGTTTGATAGCGGGAGGAGAGACCCAGTACTTC. Its translation is CASSLIAGGETQYF.

This chain joins TRBV25-1 and TRBJ2-2, with D maybe TRBD1 (6 bases). With 6 bases removed from V and 6 bases from J, the gap between germline ends came to 11 bases. CDR1 and CDR2 (germline): MGHDK, SYGVNS. The CDR3 covers 13 residues. In nucleotides, the CDR3 is TGTGCCAGCAGACAGGGTGTCGCCGGGGAGCTGTTTTTT. Its protein is CASRQGVAGELFF. Looking up the rest from reference TRBV25-1 and TRBJ2-2 gives the full variable domain: EADIYQTPRYLVIGTGKKITLECSQTMGHDKMYWYQQDPGMELHLIHYSYGVNSTEKGDLSSESTVSRIRTEHFPLTLESARPSHTSQYLCASRQGVAGELFFGEGSRLTVL.

The chain couples TRBV28 to TRBJ2-2; 7 bases match TRBD1. This CDR3 has 16 residues. The junction had 6 bases not matched to a gene; V was cut back by 4 bases and J by 1 base. Germline CDR1 MDHEN, CDR2 SYDVKM. CDR3 amino acids: CASSSPGTVNTGELFF. In nucleotides, the CDR3 is TGTGCCAGCAGTTCACCCGGGACAGTGAACACCGGGGAGCTGTTTTTT.

The rearrangement links TRBV16 to TRBJ2-6, with D possibly TRBD2 on 6 matching bases. From germline, CDR1 is KGHSY and CDR2 FQNENV. With 4 bases removed from V and 0 bases from J, the gap between germline ends came to 13 bases. CDR3 length equals 17 residues. This CDR3 is CASSLLEGGSGANVLTF. CDR3 coding DNA: TGTGCCAGCAGCCTGTTGGAGGGAGGCTCTGGGGCCAACGTCCTGACTTTC.

This clone was observed a few times. The rearrangement joins TRBV5-1 to TRBJ2-3; no firm D call. The V end lost 0 bases, the J end lost 5 bases, and 10 bases lay between the germline ends. This CDR3 spans 14 amino acids. In germline, CDR1 is SGHRS, CDR2 YFSETQ. CDR3: CASSLGALLDTQYF. The CDR3, as DNA: TGCGCCAGCAGCTTGGGAGCCCTTCTAGATACGCAGTATTTT.

This chain connects TRBV2 to TRBJ1-1; D remains ambiguous. Trimming cost V 8 bases and J 4 bases, with 8 bases left between them. Looked up from germline, CDR1 is SNHLY and CDR2 is FYNNEI. The CDR3 extends over 11 amino acids. The CDR3 spells CASSSGTEAFF. CDR3 coding DNA: TGTGCCAGCTCATCGGGCACTGAAGCTTTCTTT.

The chain recombines TRBV5-1 with TRBJ2-1, with 8 bases fitting TRBD2. Germline lookup yields CDR1 SGHRS and CDR2 YFSETQ. The length of the CDR3 is 15 residues. V dropped 3 bases and J dropped 5; count of bases not matched to a gene: 7. This CDR3 is CASSYTSGNNNEQFF. The CDR3, as DNA: TGCGCCAGCAGCTACACTAGCGGTAACAACAATGAGCAGTTCTTC.

This clone is a singleton in its sample. The V gene is TRBV5-1, the J gene TRBJ2-5; 9 bases map to TRBD2. The DNA end is a closer match to TRBJ2-7, so the J assignment may be wrong. CDR3 size: 15 residues. Germline V gives CDR1 SGHRS, CDR2 YFSETQ. The CDR3 region is CASSLAGSGRSEQYF. In nucleotides, the CDR3 is TGCGCCAGCAGCCTTGCGGGTAGCGGGAGAAGCGAGCAGTACTTC.